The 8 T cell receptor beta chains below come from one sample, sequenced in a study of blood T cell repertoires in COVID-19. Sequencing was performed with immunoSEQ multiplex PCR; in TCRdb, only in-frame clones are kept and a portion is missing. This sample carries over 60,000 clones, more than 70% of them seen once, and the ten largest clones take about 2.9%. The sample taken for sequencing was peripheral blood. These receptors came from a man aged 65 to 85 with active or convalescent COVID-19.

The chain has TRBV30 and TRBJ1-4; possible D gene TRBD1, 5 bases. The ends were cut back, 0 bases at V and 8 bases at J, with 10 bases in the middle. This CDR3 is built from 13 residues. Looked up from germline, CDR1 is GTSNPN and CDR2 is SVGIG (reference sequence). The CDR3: CAWSVGVEEKLFF. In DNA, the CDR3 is TGTGCCTGGAGTGTAGGGGTTGAAGAAAAACTGTTTTTT.

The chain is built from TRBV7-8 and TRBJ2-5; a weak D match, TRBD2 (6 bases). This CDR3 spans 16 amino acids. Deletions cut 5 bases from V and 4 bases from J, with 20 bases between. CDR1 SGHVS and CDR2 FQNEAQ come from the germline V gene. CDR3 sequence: CASSPTSLAYVETQYF. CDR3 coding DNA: TGTGCCAGCAGCCCTACTAGTCTAGCGTACGTAGAGACCCAGTACTTC.

The CDR3 sequence: CASSLGGLNSYNEQFF. The CDR3 DNA sequence: TGTGCCAGCAGCTTGGGAGGACTTAACTCCTACAATGAGCAGTTCTTC. V and J are TRBV5-5 and TRBJ2-1, with a weak D call TRBD2 (5 bases). The CDR3 is 16 amino acids. Trimming took off 0 bases at V and 0 bases at J, with 10 bases between the two ends. The germline V gene has CDR1 SGHKS and CDR2 YYEKEE (reference sequence).

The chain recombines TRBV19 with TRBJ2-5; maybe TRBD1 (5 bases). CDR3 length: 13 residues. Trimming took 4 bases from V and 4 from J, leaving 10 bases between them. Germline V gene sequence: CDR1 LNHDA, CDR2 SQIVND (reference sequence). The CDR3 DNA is TGTGCCAGTAGTACGACAGTCCGAGAGACCCAGTACTTC. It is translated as CASSTTVRETQYF.

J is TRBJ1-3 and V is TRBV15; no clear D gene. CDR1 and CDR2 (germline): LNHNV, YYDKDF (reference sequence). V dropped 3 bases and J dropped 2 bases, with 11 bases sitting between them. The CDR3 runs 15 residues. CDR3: CATSREGFTGNTIYF. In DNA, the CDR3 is TGTGCCACCAGCAGGGAGGGTTTCACTGGAAACACCATATATTTT.

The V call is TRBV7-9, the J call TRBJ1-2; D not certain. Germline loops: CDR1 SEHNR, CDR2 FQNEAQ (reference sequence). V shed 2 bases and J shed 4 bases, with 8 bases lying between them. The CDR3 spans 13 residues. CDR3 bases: TGTGCCAGCAGCTTATCCTCCGGCTATGGCTACACCTTC. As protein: CASSLSSGYGYTF.

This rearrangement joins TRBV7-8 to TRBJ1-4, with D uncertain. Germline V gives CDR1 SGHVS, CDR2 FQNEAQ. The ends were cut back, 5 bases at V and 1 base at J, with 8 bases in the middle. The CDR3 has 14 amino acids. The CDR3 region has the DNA TGTGCCAGCAGCGTACGGAGAACTAATGAAAAACTGTTTTTT. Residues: CASSVRRTNEKLFF.

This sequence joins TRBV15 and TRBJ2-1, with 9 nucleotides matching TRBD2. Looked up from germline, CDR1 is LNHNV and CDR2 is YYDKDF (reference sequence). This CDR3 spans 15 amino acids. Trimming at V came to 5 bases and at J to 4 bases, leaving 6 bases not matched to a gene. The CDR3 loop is CATSEKRGEYNEQFF. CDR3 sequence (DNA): TGTGCCACCAGCGAGAAGCGGGGGGAATACAATGAGCAGTTCTTC.